The 22 T cell receptor beta chains listed next were all sequenced from one sample in a study of control samples from healthy donors and cancer patients (TCRdb year 2020). The receptor library was made with the immunoSEQ multiplex PCR assay. TCRdb obtained this table from immuneACCESS and retained in-frame rearrangements with V and J assigned. These tables miss some clones; where compared with another copy, unresolved V genes account for less than half of the shortfall, and the remainder is unexplained. The sample table contains around 160,000 clones; only one count was recorded for 90% to 95% of them. Of the sample, under 7% falls within the top ten clones. The sequencing input was blood. The receptors come from a man aged 18 to 29 in good health.

This chain uses TRBV27 with TRBJ2-4; 13 positions agree with TRBD2. This CDR3 comprises 15 residues. Per the germline V gene, CDR1 is MNHEY and CDR2 is SMNVEV (reference sequence). The V segment lost 5 bases and the J segment 9 bases; nucleotides outside the gene matches: 7. In DNA, the CDR3 is TGTGCCAGCAGTCCGGGGACTAGCGGGAAAGGCATTCAGTACTTC. This translates into CASSPGTSGKGIQYF.

This chain uses TRBV19 with TRBJ1-4; 7 bases agree with TRBD1. The germline V gene encodes CDR1 LNHDA and CDR2 SQIVND (reference sequence). CDR3 size: 14 residues. V shed 5 bases, J shed 6 bases, and the junction held 6 bases outside the gene matches. The CDR3 loop reads CASSFLRGDEKLFF. The CDR3, as DNA: TGTGCCAGTAGTTTCCTCAGGGGGGATGAAAAACTGTTTTTT.

V usage is TRBV7-9 and J usage is TRBJ1-1; D is undetermined. V lost 1 base to trimming and J lost 12 bases, with 15 bases between them. CDR3 length: 13 residues. CDR1 is SEHNR and CDR2 is FQNEAQ in the germline V gene (reference sequence). CDR3 sequence (DNA): TGTGCCAGCAGCTTAGGGGTCGCAGCTGGACCTTTCTTT. Protein: CASSLGVAAGPFF.

The CDR3 spells CASRETDNYGYTF. CDR3 DNA: TGTGCCAGCAGGGAGACTGATAATTATGGCTACACCTTC. This chain joins TRBV6-5 and TRBJ1-2, with D hard to call. Trimming shortened V by 6 bases and J by 5 bases, and 13 bases separated the two germline ends. CDR1 and CDR2 from the germline V gene are MNHEY and SVGAGI. The CDR3 is made up of 13 amino acids.

The V and J genes are TRBV6-4 and TRBJ2-3, with 7 nucleotides matching TRBD2. CDR1 is MRHNA, CDR2 SNTAGT, per germline. Trimming at V came to 3 bases and at J to 2 bases, leaving 2 bases not matched to a gene. The CDR3 has 14 amino acids. The CDR3 sequence: CASSDGTNTDTQYF. The CDR3 DNA sequence: TGTGCCAGCAGTGATGGGACTAACACAGATACGCAGTATTTT.

The chain is built from TRBV6-5 and TRBJ1-1; D gene uncertain. Per the germline V gene, CDR1 is MNHEY and CDR2 is SVGAGI. The V end was cut by 0 bases, the J end by 1 base, with 9 bases between. The CDR3 runs to 15 residues. CDR3 sequence: CASSYSEAANTEAFF. The CDR3 DNA follows: TGTGCCAGCAGTTACTCAGAGGCGGCGAACACTGAAGCTTTCTTT.

The chain uses TRBV6-6 and TRBJ2-7; D remains unclear. The CDR3 is 13 amino acids. Trimming left V 8 bases short and J 4 bases short, with 15 bases between. Looked up from germline, CDR1 is MNHNY and CDR2 is SVGAGI (reference sequence). CDR3 coding DNA: TGTGCCAGCCGGATAGGGCAGATATACGAGCAGTACTTC. Residues: CASRIGQIYEQYF.

The chain employs TRBV4-3 and TRBJ2-7; possibly TRBD2 for D (5 bases). The CDR3 runs to 18 residues. The V and J ends lost 0 bases and 0 bases respectively, with 18 bases between them. Germline CDR1 and CDR2: LGHNA and YSLEER. The CDR3 region has the DNA TGCGCCAGCAGCCAAGAATTAGGAGCCTTCGGGATCTCCTACGAGCAGTACTTC. Its protein is CASSQELGAFGISYEQYF.

This chain joins TRBV4-3 and TRBJ1-2; D is unclear. The V end was cut by 1 base, the J end by 7 bases, with 19 bases between. Germline CDR1 is LGHNA and CDR2 is YSLEER. This CDR3 region has 16 residues. The CDR3 protein is CASSQGASRPRFGYTF. The DNA of the CDR3 is TGCGCCAGCAGCCAAGGGGCTTCCCGCCCCAGGTTTGGCTACACCTTC.

This rearrangement joins TRBV7-9 to TRBJ2-5; the D is unclear. Trimming took 4 bases from V and 9 from J, leaving 12 bases between them. Looked up from germline, CDR1 is SEHNR and CDR2 is FQNEAQ (reference sequence). This CDR3 spans 12 amino acids. For the CDR3, the DNA is TGTGCCAGCAGCTCGGATCCCTTTCCCCAGTACTTC. This translates into CASSSDPFPQYF.

This clone was recorded only once. This chain connects TRBV4-3 to TRBJ2-1; 7 positions match TRBD2. The CDR3 runs 16 residues. Trimming removed 3 bases from V and 5 bases from J; junction bases left unmatched: 10. From germline, CDR1 is LGHNA and CDR2 YSLEER. Here the CDR3 DNA reads TGCGCCAGCAGCCATGTTGGGCTAGCGGTGAACAATGAGCAGTTCTTC. This translates into CASSHVGLAVNNEQFF.

Written as DNA, the CDR3 is TGTGCCAGCAGTCCGGACGGCTTCTACGAGCAGTACTTC. Translating it yields CASSPDGFYEQYF. V gene TRBV6-5 combines with J gene TRBJ2-7; unclear D gene. This CDR3 has 13 residues. Germline loops: CDR1 MNHEY, CDR2 SVGAGI. V lost 5 bases to trimming and J lost 3 bases, with 11 bases between them.

The J gene is TRBJ2-5, the V gene TRBV7-3, with 8 bases identical to TRBD1. CDR1 and CDR2 from the germline V gene are SGHTA and FQGTGA. With V trimmed by 4 bases and J by 5 bases, 3 bases remained unmatched. This CDR3 is built from 13 residues. The CDR3 nucleotides are TGTGCCAGCAGCTACAACAGGGGGGAGACCCAGTACTTC. Encoded protein: CASSYNRGETQYF.

The chain joins TRBV19 to TRBJ1-5; D gene unclear. The length of the CDR3 is 13 residues. CDR1 is LNHDA and CDR2 is SQIVND in the germline V gene (reference sequence). Trimming removed 6 bases from V and 0 bases from J, with 6 bases in between. In nucleotides, the CDR3 is TGTGCCAGTAGGACCTATAGCAATCAGCCCCAGCATTTT. This translates into CASRTYSNQPQHF.

The chain carries TRBV6-2 or TRBV6-3 and TRBJ2-1; TRBD2 might be the D (5 bases). Germline CDR1 MNHEY, CDR2 SVGEGT. Deletions cut 2 bases from V and 9 bases from J, with 14 bases between. The CDR3 runs to 14 residues. The CDR3 DNA reads TGTGCCAGCAGTTACGGGTTTACACGGGGTGAGCAGTTCTTC. Protein product: CASSYGFTRGEQFF.

The CDR3 here is CASRNTVNTEAFF. The DNA for the CDR3 is TGTGCCAGTAGAAATACAGTGAACACTGAAGCTTTCTTT. V is TRBV19 and J is TRBJ1-1; D not certain. V lost 6 bases and J 0 bases, leaving 8 bases between the germline ends. CDR1 LNHDA and CDR2 SQIVND come from the germline V gene (reference sequence). This CDR3 has 13 residues.

The chain has TRBV30 and TRBJ1-1; the D is unclear. CDR1 is GTSNPN, CDR2 SVGIG, per germline (reference sequence). Trimming cost V 2 bases and J 2 bases, with 15 bases left between them. The length of the CDR3 is 15 residues. CDR3: CAWSPLYWVNTEAFF. For the CDR3, the DNA is TGTGCCTGGAGTCCCCTATATTGGGTTAACACTGAAGCTTTCTTT.

This rearrangement joins TRBV4-2 to TRBJ2-1; weak D call: TRBD2 (7 bases). Germline CDR1 and CDR2: LGHNA and YNFKEQ. The CDR3 has 14 residues. The V and J ends lost 4 bases and 3 bases respectively, with 10 bases between them. As DNA, the CDR3 is TGTGCCAGCAGCCTGGGAGGGGGCTACAATGAGCAGTTCTTC. Translating it yields CASSLGGGYNEQFF.

V usage is TRBV6-6 and J usage is TRBJ2-5, with D unclear. The CDR3 runs 13 residues. V was cut by 5 bases and J by 2 bases, with 9 bases left in between. The V gene's germline CDR1 is MNHNY and CDR2 SVGAGI (reference sequence). The CDR3 sequence: CASSQEPQETQYF. In DNA, the CDR3 is TGTGCCAGCAGTCAGGAGCCTCAAGAGACCCAGTACTTC.

This chain links TRBV19 with TRBJ1-3; D is unclear. Germline V CDR1 and CDR2: LNHDA, SQIVND (reference sequence). The CDR3 contains 15 residues. V was shortened by 3 bases and J by 2 bases, with 11 bases between the two germline ends. CDR3 region: CASSIREVTGNTIYF. CDR3 DNA: TGTGCCAGTAGTATTCGGGAGGTCACTGGAAACACCATATATTTT.

This clone was observed a handful of times. The CDR3: CASSQRTANTEAFF. CDR3 nucleotide sequence: TGCGCCAGCAGCCAAAGGACAGCCAACACTGAAGCTTTCTTT. V is TRBV5-1 and J is TRBJ1-1, with D possibly matching TRBD1 (6 bases). Trimming removed 4 bases at V and 2 bases at J, with 12 bases between. The CDR3 is 14 amino acids. CDR1 is SGHRS and CDR2 is YFSETQ in the germline V gene.

V gene TRBV19 combines with J gene TRBJ1-6; D gene unclear. V lost 3 bases and J lost 12, with 15 bases in between. Germline V gives CDR1 LNHDA, CDR2 SQIVND (reference sequence). CDR3 length: 14 amino acids. The CDR3 is CASSMGPLGGPLHF. CDR3 nucleotide sequence: TGTGCCAGTAGTATGGGCCCCCTCGGTGGACCCCTCCACTTT.